This TCR beta chain was observed in a study of blood T cell repertoires in COVID-19. Study overall: Sources were T cells, B-cell-depleted T cells, or PBMCs; the material itself was cDNA or gDNA.

Clones were read by immunoSEQ multiplex PCR, and TCRdb kept only the in-frame ones, dropping some. Of 300,000 to 350,000 clones listed, around 90% are singletons. The junction had 13 bases not matched to a gene; V was cut back by 5 bases and J by 7 bases. The CDR3 extends over 16 amino acids. Germline V gene data show CDR1 as MDHEN and CDR2 as SYDVKM. Specimen: peripheral blood. V is TRBV28 and J is TRBJ2-3; TRBD1 matches 9 bases. This TCR derives from a woman aged 18-29 years who had recovered from COVID-19. CDR3 sequence: CASSLTSGTGLHTQYF. For the CDR3, the DNA is TGTGCCAGCAGTCTTACATCCGGGACAGGGCTGCATACGCAGTATTTT.